The clone carrying this T cell receptor (beta chain) was detected ten times or more. As yet, its antigen is unknown. This sample was taken from a study of early T cells in non-severe SARS-CoV-2 infection. Looking at the study overall: The chains were unpaired, and the sequenced material was bulk RNA from unsorted whole blood. Study-wide points: The matching step, a VDJdb search, favored anti-spike CD8 responses and missed private and CD4 specificities.

The TCR library protocol was used to attach unique molecular identifiers. These identifiers were attached to individual cDNA molecules. MiXCR, applied by TCRdb to the 5' RACE reads, yields one record per CDR3 protein. The sample shows tens of thousands of distinct CDR3 sequences, roughly a tenth of them seen only once. This CDR3 is 16 amino acids long. The ends were cut back, 4 bases at V and 2 bases at J, with 16 bases in the middle. In germline, CDR1 is LNHDA, CDR2 SQIVND (reference sequence). This clonotype originated in an adult who was a healthcare worker with PCR-confirmed SARS-CoV-2 infection or an uninfected control (not recorded which). The J gene is TRBJ2-3, the V gene TRBV19; possibly TRBD1 for D (6 bases). Sequencing was done on a sample of whole blood. The CDR3 loop reads CASSTPADSVTDTQYF. The CDR3 bases are TGTGCCAGTAGTACACCCGCGGACAGTGTCACAGATACGCAGTATTTT.